The rows below give T cell receptor beta chains drawn from one sample of a study of T cell repertoires in cytomegalovirus infection. TCRdb analysed the reads with MiXCR anew, one entry per CDR3 protein. The repertoire includes roughly 230,000 distinct CDR3 sequences, 9% to 15% of them detected once, and approximately 1.6% sits in the top ten. Sequenced input: PBMCs. The receptor source for this set is a human donor in good health (CMV status not recorded). Some clones in this sample may be carry-over from other donors' samples. Both conserved end residues are part of each CDR3. A D gene is named only where the DNA matches it firmly. The listing skips clone size in some rows; elsewhere it reads once, few, many or a size class.

d_gene,abundance,v_gene,j_gene,CDR3aa,CDR3nt
-,-,TRBV29-1,TRBJ2-7,CSVGWARSYEQYF,TGCAGCGTTGGGTGGGCTCGCTCCTACGAGCAGTACTTC
-,many,TRBV29-1,TRBJ1-4,CSVGDLRGNEKLFF,TGCAGCGTTGGGGATCTGCGGGGTAATGAAAAACTGTTTTTT
TRBD2,many,TRBV10-3,TRBJ2-5,CATGLAGVETQYF,TGTGCCACCGGACTAGCGGGGGTGGAGACCCAGTACTTC
-,many,TRBV7-2,TRBJ1-5,CASSLGAGNGQPQHF,TGTGCCAGCAGCTTAGGGGCAGGGAACGGTCAGCCCCAGCATTTT
-,few,TRBV20-1,TRBJ2-1,CSVPVGGTEQFF,TGCAGTGTCCCGGTCGGGGGCACCGAGCAGTTCTTC
-,many,TRBV7-2,TRBJ2-3,CASSPRLEADTQYF,TGTGCCAGCAGCCCCAGGCTGGAAGCAGATACGCAGTATTTT
TRBD2,few,TRBV20-1,TRBJ2-1,CSARPLAGDHYNEQFF,TGCAGTGCTAGACCCCTAGCGGGGGACCACTACAATGAGCAGTTCTTC
TRBD2,-,TRBV20-1,TRBJ2-2,CSARGPPRGTGELFF,TGCAGTGCTAGGGGACCCCCGCGGGGGACCGGGGAGCTGTTTTTT
-,many,TRBV7-2,TRBJ2-1,CASSPGARVHEQFF,TGTGCCAGCAGCCCGGGGGCCAGGGTTCATGAGCAGTTCTTC
-,once,TRBV3-1,TRBJ2-7,CASSQDLRRGEQYF,TGTGCCAGCAGCCAAGATCTTCGGCGGGGCGAGCAGTACTTC
TRBD2,many,TRBV7-2,TRBJ2-1,CASSLRLALNEQFF,TGTGCCAGCAGCTTAAGACTAGCGCTTAATGAGCAGTTCTTC
-,many,TRBV28,TRBJ1-4,CASTRLRVNEKLFF,TGTGCCAGCACCCGACTGCGGGTCAATGAAAAACTGTTTTTT
TRBD1,-,TRBV4-2,TRBJ2-7,CASSQLSGTGAEGEQYF,TGTGCCAGCAGCCAACTCTCCGGGACAGGGGCTGAGGGGGAGCAGTACTTC
-,many,TRBV7-2,TRBJ1-6,CASSLGSGQGNNSPLHF,TGTGCCAGCAGCTTAGGTTCGGGGCAGGGGAACAATTCACCCCTCCACTTT
TRBD1,many,TRBV19,TRBJ1-4,CASGTGYEKLFF,TGTGCCTCCGGGACAGGGTATGAAAAACTGTTTTTT
TRBD1,few,TRBV20-1,TRBJ1-2,CSASGQGGGYTF,TGCAGTGCTTCCGGACAGGGGGGTGGCTACACCTTC
TRBD2,-,TRBV29-1,TRBJ2-1,CSVEERQRGGREQFF,TGCAGCGTTGAAGAGCGGCAGCGGGGGGGCCGTGAGCAGTTCTTC
-,many,TRBV7-8,TRBJ2-4,CASSLEGPKNIQYF,TGTGCCAGCAGCTTAGAAGGGCCCAAAAACATTCAGTACTTC
TRBD1,few,TRBV20-1,TRBJ1-1,CGGGQGNTEAFF,TGCGGGGGGGGACAGGGTAACACTGAAGCTTTCTTT
-,many,TRBV7-2,TRBJ1-1,CASSPGEANTEAFF,TGTGCCAGCAGCCCGGGGGAAGCTAACACTGAAGCTTTCTTT
-,many,TRBV7-9,TRBJ2-1,CASRLTTGTYNEQFF,TGTGCCAGCAGACTAACGACAGGTACCTACAATGAGCAGTTCTTC
-,many,TRBV7-9,TRBJ1-3,CASREGLGNTIYF,TGTGCCAGCAGAGAGGGACTTGGAAACACCATATATTTT